Listed below are T cell receptor beta chains from one sample, sequenced in a study of blood T cells in healthy people across ages. Each CDR3 protein gets one entry after TCRdb re-called the 5' RACE reads with MiXCR. The sample shows more than 750,000 distinct CDR3 sequences, around 29% of them seen only once. The same sample was also used in a study of T cells of mothers and their children.

Sequencing was performed on blood. Every receptor here comes from a woman in her 40s in good health. The CDR3 runs from the conserved cysteine through the conserved F or W. D genes are given only for firm matches. The listing skips clone size in some rows; elsewhere it reads once, few, many or a size class.

size: once; V: TRBV5-6; D: .; J: TRBJ2-3; DNA: TGTGCCAGCGCCTTAACCGAGTCGGATACGCAGTATTTT; CDR3: CASALTESDTQYF
size: few; V: TRBV4-3; D: .; J: TRBJ1-5; DNA: TGCGCCAGCAGCCAAGATTATAGTCCAGGGGACCAGCCCCAGCATTTT; CDR3: CASSQDYSPGDQPQHF
size: many; V: TRBV27; D: TRBD2; J: TRBJ2-5; DNA: TGTGCCAGCGCAGGGAGGGAAGAGACCCAGTACTTC; CDR3: CASAGREETQYF
size: .; V: TRBV5-1; D: TRBD1; J: TRBJ2-7; DNA: TGCGCCAGCAGCTCTTTCCGGGACAGGGGGATCTACGAGCAGTACTTC; CDR3: CASSSFRDRGIYEQYF
size: .; V: TRBV7-2; D: TRBD1; J: TRBJ1-2; DNA: TGTGCCAGCAGCTTAGCCATCAGCGGGGGACAGGGGGGATATGGCTACACCTTC; CDR3: CASSLAISGGQGGYGYTF
size: .; V: TRBV5-1; D: TRBD1; J: TRBJ2-7; DNA: TGCGCCAGCAGCTTGGAAGGGACAGACTCGGCCGAGCAGTACTTC; CDR3: CASSLEGTDSAEQYF
size: .; V: TRBV27; D: .; J: TRBJ1-3; DNA: TGTGCCAGCAGTCCGTCCAAAACCTCTGGAAACACCATATATTTT; CDR3: CASSPSKTSGNTIYF
size: many; V: TRBV20-1; D: .; J: TRBJ1-5; DNA: TGCAGTGCTAGAGATGTTACAGAAGTTAGCAGAAGCAATCAGCCCCAGCATTTT; CDR3: CSARDVTEVSRSNQPQHF
size: few; V: TRBV4-1; D: .; J: TRBJ1-1; DNA: TGCGCCAGCAGCCAAGATTCGGGCAGGGAGAACACTGAAGCTTTCTTT; CDR3: CASSQDSGRENTEAFF
size: few; V: TRBV20-1; D: TRBD1; J: TRBJ1-1; DNA: TGCAGTGCCGACAGGGCCCCCGAAGCTTTCTTT; CDR3: CSADRAPEAFF
size: .; V: TRBV4-3; D: .; J: TRBJ1-1; DNA: TGCGCCAGCAGCCTTTCGGCGGGCTGGGTCGAAGCTTTCTTT; CDR3: CASSLSAGWVEAFF
size: .; V: TRBV20-1; D: TRBD1; J: TRBJ2-5; DNA: TGCAGTGCTCTTCGGACAGGAGCACAAGAGACCCAGTACTTC; CDR3: CSALRTGAQETQYF
size: .; V: TRBV29-1; D: .; J: TRBJ2-1; DNA: TGCAGCGTTGAGGGGGTGGGGACAGAGCAGTTCTTC; CDR3: CSVEGVGTEQFF
size: few; V: TRBV5-1; D: .; J: TRBJ2-5; DNA: TGCGCCAGCAGCTTCCTACCAGGGGAAGAGACCCAGTACTTC; CDR3: CASSFLPGEETQYF
size: many; V: TRBV10-3; D: TRBD2; J: TRBJ2-5; DNA: TGTGCCACTGGACGGGGGGTCCAAGAGACCCAGTACTTC; CDR3: CATGRGVQETQYF
size: .; V: TRBV7-2; D: .; J: TRBJ1-2; DNA: TGTGCCGTCAACGAGGGGGGTATGGATGTCGATGGCTACACCTTC; CDR3: CAVNEGGMDVDGYTF
size: few; V: TRBV25-1; D: .; J: TRBJ1-1; DNA: TGTGCCAGCAGGCCCCCGGGAGCAAACCCTGAAGCTTTCTTT; CDR3: CASRPPGANPEAFF
size: many; V: TRBV29-1; D: TRBD1; J: TRBJ1-5; DNA: TGCAGCGTCGGACAGGGGAAGGATGGAAATCAGCCCCAGCATTTT; CDR3: CSVGQGKDGNQPQHF
size: .; V: TRBV24-1; D: .; J: TRBJ2-6; DNA: TGTGCCACCAGTGACCCTAGGACACCTGGGGCCAACGTCCTGACTTTC; CDR3: CATSDPRTPGANVLTF
size: few; V: TRBV28; D: TRBD1; J: TRBJ1-6; DNA: TGTGCCAGCAGTCCTGGCGGGACAGAAACTTCACCCCTCCACTTT; CDR3: CASSPGGTETSPLHF
size: .; V: TRBV19; D: .; J: TRBJ1-3; DNA: TGTGCCAGTGGGACGGCCGTCTCTGGAAACACCATATATTTT; CDR3: CASGTAVSGNTIYF
size: many; V: TRBV5-1; D: TRBD2; J: TRBJ2-5; DNA: TGCGCCAGCATGCCCGGGACTAGCGGAAGTGAGACCCAGTACTTC; CDR3: CASMPGTSGSETQYF
size: .; V: TRBV7-2; D: .; J: TRBJ2-3; DNA: TGTGCCAGCAGCCGTTCGCCACGGGGTAGTGAAACGCAGTATTTT; CDR3: CASSRSPRGSETQYF